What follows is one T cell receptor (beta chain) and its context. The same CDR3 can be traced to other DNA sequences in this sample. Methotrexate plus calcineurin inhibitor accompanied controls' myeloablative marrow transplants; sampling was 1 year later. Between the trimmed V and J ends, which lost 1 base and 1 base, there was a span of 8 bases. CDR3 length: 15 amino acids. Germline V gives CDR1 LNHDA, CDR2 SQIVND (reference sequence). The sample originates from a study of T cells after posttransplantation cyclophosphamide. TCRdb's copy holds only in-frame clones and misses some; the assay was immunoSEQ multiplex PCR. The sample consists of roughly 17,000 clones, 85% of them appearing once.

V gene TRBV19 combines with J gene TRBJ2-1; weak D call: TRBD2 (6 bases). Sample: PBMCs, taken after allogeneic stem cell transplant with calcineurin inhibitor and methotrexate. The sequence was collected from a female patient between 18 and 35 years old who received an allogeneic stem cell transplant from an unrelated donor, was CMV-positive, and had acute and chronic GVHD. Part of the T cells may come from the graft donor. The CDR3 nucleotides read TGTGCCAGTAGTATAGCGGGAGTATCCTACAATGAGCAGTTCTTC. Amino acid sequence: CASSIAGVSYNEQFF.